This is a list of T cell receptor beta chains from one sample in a study of identical twins. MiXCR, applied by TCRdb to the 5' RACE reads, yields one record per CDR3 protein. The sample shows hundreds of thousands of distinct CDR3 sequences, 24% of them seen only once. Separately, the same data were catalogued under a study of T cells expressing NK-cell markers.

The material sequenced was CD4+ T cells sorted from blood. All receptors come from a young woman in good health. Each CDR3 is given with its conserved first and last residue. The order of the fields is J gene, V gene, clone size, D gene, CDR3 DNA, CDR3 protein. The D gene is left open where the match is weak. Clone size is not always given. Where it is, it says once, few, many or a class for expanded clones.

TRBJ2-3 | TRBV12-3/TRBV12-4 | - | - | TGTGCCAGCAGCGAAGTTCGGGGCTGGGCAGATACGCAGTATTTT | CASSEVRGWADTQYF
TRBJ1-2 | TRBV5-6 | - | - | TGTGCCAGCAGCTTCAGAGTGTATGGCTACACCTTC | CASSFRVYGYTF
TRBJ2-1 | TRBV20-1 | - | - | TGCAGTGCTAGAGTGGGACACCTATACAATGAGCAGTTCTTC | CSARVGHLYNEQFF
TRBJ2-7 | TRBV12-3/TRBV12-4 | few | TRBD2 | TGTGCCAGCAGTTGGGGCGGGGGGACCTACGAGCAGTACTTC | CASSWGGGTYEQYF
TRBJ1-1 | TRBV7-6 | - | TRBD1 | TGTGCCAGCAGCCTCACTACAGGGGAAGGCACTGAAGCTTTCTTT | CASSLTTGEGTEAFF
TRBJ2-3 | TRBV23-1 | - | - | TGCGCCAGCAGTAGCGAACCAACAGTAGATACGCAGTATTTT | CASSSEPTVDTQYF
TRBJ2-6 | TRBV10-3 | - | - | TGTGCCATCAGTGAGTTGGCGGCTTCTGGGGCCAACGTCCTGACTTTC | CAISELAASGANVLTF
TRBJ2-6 | TRBV20-1 | few | - | TGCAGTGCTCGAGATAGGTCTGGGGCCAACGTCCTGACTTTC | CSARDRSGANVLTF
TRBJ2-7 | TRBV5-1 | - | TRBD1 | TGCGCCAGCAGCTTGATCAAGGGGGCGTACGAGCAGTACTTC | CASSLIKGAYEQYF
TRBJ1-1 | TRBV20-1 | few | TRBD1 | TGCAGTGCTAGAGGACACCCGGGACAGGACCTTTTTGAAGCTTTCTTT | CSARGHPGQDLFEAFF
TRBJ2-2 | TRBV6-1 | - | TRBD1 | TGTGCCAGCAGCGGCGTGGGACAGGGTCGATCCGGGGAGCTGTTTTTT | CASSGVGQGRSGELFF
TRBJ2-5 | TRBV7-2 | once | TRBD2 | TGTGCCAGCAGCCCCGCTTTGTTAGCGGGAGTGGGGACCCAGTACTTC | CASSPALLAGVGTQYF
TRBJ2-1 | TRBV5-1 | - | TRBD2 | TGCGCCAGCAGCTTCCGACTAGCGGGAAACAATGAGCAGTTCTTC | CASSFRLAGNNEQFF
TRBJ2-1 | TRBV5-1 | few | TRBD2 | TGCGCCAGCAGCTCCCTAGCGGGGGTAAGCTACAATGAGCAGTTCTTC | CASSSLAGVSYNEQFF
TRBJ2-7 | TRBV5-6 | many | - | TGTGCCAGCAGCTGGACAGTCTCCTACGAGCAGTACTTC | CASSWTVSYEQYF
TRBJ2-3 | TRBV20-1 | few | - | TGCAGTGCTAGTTTTGAGGGAGGAGCAGATACGCAGTATTTT | CSASFEGGADTQYF
TRBJ2-2 | TRBV5-1 | - | - | TGCGCCAGCGCCGGTCGACAAAACACCGGGGAGCTGTTTTTT | CASAGRQNTGELFF
TRBJ2-1 | TRBV29-1 | few | - | TGCACCACTAGGAGCTCCTACAATGAGCAGTTCTTC | CTTRSSYNEQFF
TRBJ2-1 | TRBV24-1 | few | TRBD1 | TGTGCCACCAGTGTAGGGGGCTTACAGGGTGAGCAGTTCTTC | CATSVGGLQGEQFF
TRBJ2-1 | TRBV29-1 | few | TRBD2 | TGCAGCGTTAGGCGGGGGGATCTAGCGGGAAATGAGCAGTTCTTC | CSVRRGDLAGNEQFF
TRBJ2-3 | TRBV9 | - | - | TGTGCCAGCAGCGTCCGGACTAGCACAGATACGCAGTATTTT | CASSVRTSTDTQYF
TRBJ2-1 | TRBV9 | once | - | TGTGCCAGCCCTCTCTCCGGACCGAAGTACAATGAGCAGTTCTTC | CASPLSGPKYNEQFF
TRBJ2-5 | TRBV6-2/TRBV6-3 | - | TRBD2 | TGTGCCAGCAGCTTCGGACTAGTTGGACAAGAGACCCAGTACTTC | CASSFGLVGQETQYF
TRBJ2-7 | TRBV5-1 | few | - | TGCGCCAGCAGCTTTACTCCAGGGGACTACGAGCAGTACTTC | CASSFTPGDYEQYF
TRBJ2-7 | TRBV20-1 | - | - | TGCAGTGTTCGGCTTCGCGCCGAGGAGCAGTACTTC | CSVRLRAEEQYF
TRBJ2-3 | TRBV11-3 | few | - | TGTGCCAGCAGCTTTAACAGCAGATCAAGTACGCAGTATTTT | CASSFNSRSSTQYF
TRBJ1-2 | TRBV12-3/TRBV12-4 | - | TRBD1 | TGTGCCAGCAGTTTAAACAGGGGGGATAGTGGCTACACCTTC | CASSLNRGDSGYTF
TRBJ2-1 | TRBV10-3 | - | TRBD2 | TGTGCCATCAGTGCGGGACTAGCGGGATACAATGAGCAGTTCTTC | CAISAGLAGYNEQFF
TRBJ2-5 | TRBV20-1 | - | TRBD2 | TGCAGTGCTAGAGGGACTAGCGGAGAAGAGACCCAGTACTTC | CSARGTSGEETQYF
TRBJ2-5 | TRBV6-5 | few | TRBD2 | TGTGCCAGCAGTTACCCCGGGACTAGTGGTGAGACCCAGTACTTC | CASSYPGTSGETQYF
TRBJ2-5 | TRBV28 | - | TRBD2 | TGTGCCAGCAGTTTATCCCTTGGGACTAGCGGCCAAGAGACCCAGTACTTC | CASSLSLGTSGQETQYF
TRBJ2-1 | TRBV20-1 | few | - | TGCAGTGCTAGCCTCCTAGCTGAGCAGTTCTTC | CSASLLAEQFF
TRBJ2-7 | TRBV11-2 | few | - | TGTGCCAGCAGCTTCGGGCCGAGCAGAAGCTCCTACGAGCAGTACTTC | CASSFGPSRSSYEQYF
TRBJ2-7 | TRBV2 | few | TRBD2 | TGTGCCAGCAGAGCACGGACTAGCGGGAACTACGAGCAGTACTTC | CASRARTSGNYEQYF
TRBJ2-1 | TRBV20-1 | few | - | TGCAGTGCTAGTAGTCAGCGGTCATACAATGAGCAGTTCTTC | CSASSQRSYNEQFF
TRBJ2-7 | TRBV20-1 | - | TRBD1 | TGCAGTGCGGGACAGGGGGGCCGTCATGGCGAGCAGTACTTC | CSAGQGGRHGEQYF
TRBJ2-7 | TRBV29-1 | few | - | TGCAGCGCAGCCACCGGGTTCTCCTACGAGCAGTACTTC | CSAATGFSYEQYF